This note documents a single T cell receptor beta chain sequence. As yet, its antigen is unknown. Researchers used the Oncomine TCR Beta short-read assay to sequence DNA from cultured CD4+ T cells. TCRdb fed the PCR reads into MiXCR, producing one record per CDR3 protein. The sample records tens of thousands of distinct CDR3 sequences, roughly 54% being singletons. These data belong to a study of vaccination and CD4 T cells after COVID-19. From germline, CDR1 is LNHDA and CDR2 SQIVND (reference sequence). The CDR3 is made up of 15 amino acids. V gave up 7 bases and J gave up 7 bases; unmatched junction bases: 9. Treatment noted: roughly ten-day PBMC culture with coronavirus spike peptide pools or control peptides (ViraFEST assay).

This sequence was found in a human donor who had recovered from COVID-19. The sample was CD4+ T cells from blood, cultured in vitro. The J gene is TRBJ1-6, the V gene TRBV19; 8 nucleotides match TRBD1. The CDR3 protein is CASTPQGARNSPLHF. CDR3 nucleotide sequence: TGTGCCAGTACCCCCCAGGGGGCGCGGAATTCACCCCTCCACTTT.